Below are 19 T cell receptor beta chains sequenced from a single sample in a study of cytomegalovirus exposure and HLA in healthy donors. The study ran its PCR with 60 Vbeta and 13 Jbeta primers. TCRdb's copy holds only in-frame clones and misses some; the assay was immunoSEQ multiplex PCR. The sample gives about 180,000 clones, roughly 82% of which show up once; 0.95% to 1.5% is in the top ten. The sequenced sample was PBMCs. These receptors were taken from a girl under 10 years old in good health and CMV-seropositive.

This chain links TRBV4-2 with TRBJ2-1, with 10 bases identical to TRBD2. Unmatched junction bases numbered 12, after V lost 1 base and J lost 9 bases. Germline loops: CDR1 LGHNA, CDR2 YNFKEQ. The CDR3 loop spans 17 amino acids. Here the CDR3 reads CASSQAPGSGRAREQFF. CDR3 bases: TGTGCCAGCAGCCAAGCTCCCGGAAGCGGGAGGGCCCGTGAGCAGTTCTTC.

This clone appeared a few times. The chain couples TRBV27 to TRBJ2-7, with TRBD1 as a possible D gene (5 bases). There are 13 residues in the CDR3. V lost 4 bases and J lost 3, with 10 bases in between. From germline, CDR1 is MNHEY and CDR2 SMNVEV (reference sequence). The CDR3 coding sequence is TGTGCCAGCAGTTGGGCCAGGGACTACGAGCAGTACTTC. Translating it yields CASSWARDYEQYF.

This sequence joins TRBV5-1 and TRBJ1-1, with D unresolved. There are 15 residues in the CDR3. From germline, CDR1 is SGHRS and CDR2 YFSETQ. V lost 4 bases and J 1 base, leaving 14 bases between the germline ends. The CDR3 nucleotides read TGCGCCAGCAGCATTTGGTCCGGTCCGAACACTGAAGCTTTCTTT. The encoded protein is CASSIWSGPNTEAFF.

The chain combines TRBV27 with TRBJ2-1; 8 nucleotides line up with TRBD2. Trimming at V came to 4 bases and at J to 3 bases, leaving 11 bases not matched to a gene. The length of the CDR3 is 17 residues. The V gene's germline CDR1 is MNHEY and CDR2 SMNVEV (reference sequence). Written as DNA, the CDR3 is TGTGCCAGCAGTTATAGCCGGCGCGGGAGGAACTACAATGAGCAGTTCTTC. Translated, it gives CASSYSRRGRNYNEQFF.

V gene TRBV18 combines with J gene TRBJ1-1; 9 nucleotides align to TRBD1. In germline, CDR1 is KGHSH, CDR2 LQKENI. The CDR3 contains 15 residues. J lost 4 bases, V lost 0 bases, and 3 bases had no gene match. CDR3 bases: TGTGCCAGCTCACCACCACAGGGGGCCTTCACTGAAGCTTTCTTT. The encoded protein is CASSPPQGAFTEAFF. The full variable domain, its missing parts supplied by reference TRBV18 and TRBJ1-1, is NAGVMQNPRHLVRRRGQEARLRCSPMKGHSHVYWYRQLPEEGLKFMVYLQKENIIDESGMPKERFSAEFPKEGPSILRIQQVVRGDSAAYFCASSPPQGAFTEAFFGQGTRLTVV.

The chain links TRBV19 to TRBJ2-7; 10 bases are shared with TRBD2. J gave up 7 bases and V 4 bases, and 16 bases lay outside the gene matches. The CDR3 consists of 17 residues. From germline, CDR1 is LNHDA and CDR2 SQIVND (reference sequence). For the CDR3, the DNA is TGTGCCAGTAGTAGGGGAGAAGCTAGCGGGAGACGGGGAGAGCAGTACTTC. Its protein product is CASSRGEASGRRGEQYF.

This clone was seen only a few times. The chain carries TRBV6-5 and TRBJ1-1; possible D gene TRBD1, 6 bases. The CDR3 has 12 residues. V gave up 5 bases and J gave up 11 bases, with 15 bases separating them. Germline CDR1 MNHEY, CDR2 SVGAGI. The CDR3 DNA sequence: TGTGCCAGCAGTACCGGGGGGGCTGGGGCTTTCTTT. Translating gives CASSTGGAGAFF.

V and J are TRBV10-2 and TRBJ2-1; TRBD2 aligns across 14 bases. The germline CDR1 and CDR2 sequences are WSHSY and SAAADI. This CDR3 has 15 amino acids. Losses at the gene ends were 8 bases for V and 9 bases for J; bases not matched to a gene: 9. The DNA of the CDR3 is TGCGCCAGCCGTGGGACTGGACTAGCGGGGGGTGAGCAGTTCTTC. Protein product: CASRGTGLAGGEQFF.

The chain carries TRBV5-1 and TRBJ2-7; D might be TRBD1 (5 bases). The CDR3 runs to 13 residues. Per the germline V gene, CDR1 is SGHRS and CDR2 is YFSETQ. V was trimmed by 1 base and J by 12 bases, leaving 17 bases between them. CDR3: CASSLMLGEGLYF. DNA of the CDR3: TGCGCCAGCAGCTTGATGTTAGGGGAAGGTCTGTACTTC.

This chain uses TRBV2 with TRBJ2-1, with 8 bases lining up with TRBD2. CDR3 size: 14 residues. The V segment lost 3 bases and the J segment 8 bases; nucleotides outside the gene matches: 6. Germline V gene lookup returns CDR1 SNHLY and CDR2 FYNNEI. CDR3 protein: CASSEVAGRDEQFF. CDR3 DNA: TGTGCCAGCAGTGAGGTAGCGGGGCGGGATGAGCAGTTCTTC.

The chain carries TRBV28 and TRBJ1-4, with TRBD1 as a possible D gene (6 bases). The CDR3 length is 12 residues. Germline V gene data show CDR1 as MDHEN and CDR2 as SYDVKM. V gave up 5 bases and J gave up 5 bases, with 6 bases separating them. CDR3 coding DNA: TGTGCCAGCAGTCAGGGGAATGAAAAACTGTTTTTT. As protein: CASSQGNEKLFF.

The chain couples TRBV9 to TRBJ1-4; D gene unclear. This CDR3 contains 15 residues. Per germline, CDR1 SGDLS and CDR2 YYNGEE. V was trimmed by 1 base and J by 3 bases, leaving 10 bases between them. The CDR3 sequence: CASSVRSQSNEKLFF. CDR3 DNA sequence: TGTGCCAGCAGCGTAAGGAGTCAGTCTAATGAAAAACTGTTTTTT.

The V and J genes are TRBV21-1 and TRBJ2-1; the table's TRBD2 call for D was not verified on the DNA. TRBV21-1 is described as a pseudogene. CDR3 length equals 13 residues. For the CDR3, the DNA is TGTGCCAGCAGCAACCTTCGGGACAATGAGCAGTTCTTC. Its translation: CASSNLRDNEQFF.

The V gene is TRBV7-6, the J gene TRBJ2-3; 9 bases agree with TRBD2. The ends lost 5 bases at V and 4 bases at J; junction bases unmatched: 4. From germline, CDR1 is SGHVS and CDR2 FNYEAQ. CDR3 length: 14 amino acids. CDR3 nucleotides: TGTGCCAGCAGCCCGACTAGCGGAGCAGATACGCAGTATTTT. Amino acids: CASSPTSGADTQYF.

V is TRBV30 and J is TRBJ1-5, with D maybe TRBD1 (5 bases). CDR1 and CDR2 from the germline V gene are GTSNPN and SVGIG (reference sequence). The CDR3 contains 12 residues. The ends were cut back, 2 bases at V and 6 bases at J, with 8 bases in the middle. The CDR3 region has the DNA TGTGCCTGGAGTCGGGGGATTCAGCCCCAGCATTTT. It is translated as CAWSRGIQPQHF.

This chain uses TRBV7-2 with TRBJ1-5; tentatively, D is TRBD1 (6 bases). This CDR3 spans 15 amino acids. Deletions cut 5 bases from V and 0 bases from J, with 11 bases between. Germline-derived CDR1 and CDR2 are SGHTA and FQGNSA. CDR3 region: CASSRTAYSNQPQHF. As DNA, the CDR3 is TGTGCCAGCAGCCGGACAGCGTATAGCAATCAGCCCCAGCATTTT.

As DNA, the CDR3 is TGTGCCGTCAGGGGGTTCTCTGGAAACACCATATATTTT. Translating it yields CAVRGFSGNTIYF. V and J are TRBV30 and TRBJ1-3; 7 bases match TRBD1. This CDR3 has 13 residues. The V and J ends lost 8 bases and 0 bases, in that order; junction bases with no gene match: 4. CDR1 is GTSNPN and CDR2 is SVGIG in the germline V gene (reference sequence).

V gene TRBV28 combines with J gene TRBJ2-3, with 7 bases that match TRBD2. The CDR3 spans 15 residues. Trimming took 6 bases from V and 2 from J; bases not matched to a gene: 8. Germline V gene sequence: CDR1 MDHEN, CDR2 SYDVKM. The CDR3: CASRSYRDYTDTQYF. In nucleotides, the CDR3 is TGTGCCAGCAGGAGTTACCGGGACTACACAGATACGCAGTATTTT. Based on the CDR3 plus reference TRBV28 and TRBJ2-3, the full variable domain is DVKVTQSSRYLVKRTGEKVFLECVQDMDHENMFWYRQDPGLGLRLIYFSYDVKMKEKGDIPEGYSVSREKKERFSLILESASTNQTSMYLCASRSYRDYTDTQYFGPGTRLTVL.

The rearrangement joins TRBV27 to TRBJ2-1, with TRBD1 identical over 7 bases. With V trimmed by 6 bases and J by 3 bases, 5 bases remained unmatched. The CDR3 is 14 amino acids. Per the germline V gene, CDR1 is MNHEY and CDR2 is SMNVEV (reference sequence). CDR3 DNA sequence: TGTGCCAGCAGCCCCCGGACAGGCTACAATGAGCAGTTCTTC. The encoded protein is CASSPRTGYNEQFF.